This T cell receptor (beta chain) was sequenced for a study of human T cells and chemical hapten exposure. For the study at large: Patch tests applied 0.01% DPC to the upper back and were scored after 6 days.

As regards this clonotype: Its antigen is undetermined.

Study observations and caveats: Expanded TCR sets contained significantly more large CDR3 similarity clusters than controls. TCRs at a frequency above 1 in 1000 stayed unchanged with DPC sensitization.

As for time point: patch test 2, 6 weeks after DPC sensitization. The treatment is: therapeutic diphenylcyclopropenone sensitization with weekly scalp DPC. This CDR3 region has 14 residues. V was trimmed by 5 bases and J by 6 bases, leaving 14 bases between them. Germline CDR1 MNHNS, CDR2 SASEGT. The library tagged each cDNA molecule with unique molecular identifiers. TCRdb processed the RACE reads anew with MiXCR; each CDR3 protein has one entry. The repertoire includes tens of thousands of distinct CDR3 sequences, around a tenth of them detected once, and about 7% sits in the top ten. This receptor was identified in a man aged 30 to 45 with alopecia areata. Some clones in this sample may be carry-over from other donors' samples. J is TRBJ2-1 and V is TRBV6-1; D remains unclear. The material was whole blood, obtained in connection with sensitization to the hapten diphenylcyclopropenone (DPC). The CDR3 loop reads CASSLPGPTNEQFF. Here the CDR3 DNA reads TGTGCCAGCAGTCTCCCCGGACCCACCAATGAGCAGTTCTTC.